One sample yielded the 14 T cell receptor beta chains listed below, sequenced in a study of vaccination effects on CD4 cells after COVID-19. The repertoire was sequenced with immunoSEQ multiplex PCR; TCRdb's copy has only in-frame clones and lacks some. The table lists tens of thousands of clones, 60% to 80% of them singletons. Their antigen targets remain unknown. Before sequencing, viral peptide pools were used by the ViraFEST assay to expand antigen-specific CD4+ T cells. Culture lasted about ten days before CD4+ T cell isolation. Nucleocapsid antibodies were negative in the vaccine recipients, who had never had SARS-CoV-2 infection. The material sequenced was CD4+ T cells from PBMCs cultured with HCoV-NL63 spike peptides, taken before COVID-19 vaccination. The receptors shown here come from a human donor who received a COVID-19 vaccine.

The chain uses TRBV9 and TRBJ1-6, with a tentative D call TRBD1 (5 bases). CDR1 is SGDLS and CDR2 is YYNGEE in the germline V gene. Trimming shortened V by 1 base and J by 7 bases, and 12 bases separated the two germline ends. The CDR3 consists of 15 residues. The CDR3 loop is CASSVMGGDNSPLHF. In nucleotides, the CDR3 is TGTGCCAGCAGCGTAATGGGAGGGGACAATTCACCCCTCCACTTT.

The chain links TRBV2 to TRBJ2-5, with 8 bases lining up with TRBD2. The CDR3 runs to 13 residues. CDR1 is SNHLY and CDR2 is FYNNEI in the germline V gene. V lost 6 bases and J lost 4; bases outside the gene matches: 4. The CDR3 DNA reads TGTGCCAGCAGGACCGGGGGGGGAGAGACCCAGTACTTC. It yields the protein CASRTGGGETQYF.

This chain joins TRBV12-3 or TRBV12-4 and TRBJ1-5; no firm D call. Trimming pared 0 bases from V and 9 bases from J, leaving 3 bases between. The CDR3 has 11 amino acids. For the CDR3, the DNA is TGTGCCAGCAGTTTAGCCGGGCCCCAGCATTTT. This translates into CASSLAGPQHF.

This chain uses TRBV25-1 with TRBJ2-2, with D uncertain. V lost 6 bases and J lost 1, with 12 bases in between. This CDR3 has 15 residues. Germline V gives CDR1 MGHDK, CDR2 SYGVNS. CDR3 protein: CASSATVGNTGELFF. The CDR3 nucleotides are TGTGCCAGCAGCGCCACGGTAGGGAACACCGGGGAGCTGTTTTTT.

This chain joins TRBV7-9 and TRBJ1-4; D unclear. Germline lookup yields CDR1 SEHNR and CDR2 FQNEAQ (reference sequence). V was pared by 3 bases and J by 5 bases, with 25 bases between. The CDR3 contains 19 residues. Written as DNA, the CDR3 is TGTGCCAGCAGCTTCGTAGGGTGGAGGCCGCAGGAAGAGAATGAAAAACTGTTTTTT. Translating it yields CASSFVGWRPQEENEKLFF.

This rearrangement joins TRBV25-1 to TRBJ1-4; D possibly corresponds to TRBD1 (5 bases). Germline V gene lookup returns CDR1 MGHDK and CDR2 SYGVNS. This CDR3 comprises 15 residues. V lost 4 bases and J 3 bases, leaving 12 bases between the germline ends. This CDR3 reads CASSAPGRSNEKLFF. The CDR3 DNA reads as TGTGCCAGCAGTGCTCCAGGGAGGTCTAATGAAAAACTGTTTTTT.

The CDR3 loop is CASSLGQTSGANVLTF. CDR3 coding DNA: TGTGCCAGCAGTTTAGGACAGACCTCTGGGGCCAACGTCCTGACTTTC. The rearrangement links TRBV28 to TRBJ2-6; D perhaps matches TRBD1 (6 bases). The germline V gene has CDR1 MDHEN and CDR2 SYDVKM. The length of the CDR3 is 16 residues. Trimming took 2 bases from V and 0 from J, leaving 8 bases between them.

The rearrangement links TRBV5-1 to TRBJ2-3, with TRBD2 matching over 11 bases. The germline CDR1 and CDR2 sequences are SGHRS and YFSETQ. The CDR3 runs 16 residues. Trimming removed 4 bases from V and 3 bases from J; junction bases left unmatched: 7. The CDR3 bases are TGCGCCAGCAGCCCCCATAGCGGGGGGGGGACAGATACGCAGTATTTT. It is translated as CASSPHSGGGTDTQYF.

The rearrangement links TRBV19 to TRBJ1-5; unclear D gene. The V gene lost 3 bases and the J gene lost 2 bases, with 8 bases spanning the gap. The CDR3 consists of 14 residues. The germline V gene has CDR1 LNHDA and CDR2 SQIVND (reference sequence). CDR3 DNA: TGTGCCAGTAGTATTAGGGAGGGCAATCAGCCCCAGCATTTT. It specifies CASSIREGNQPQHF.

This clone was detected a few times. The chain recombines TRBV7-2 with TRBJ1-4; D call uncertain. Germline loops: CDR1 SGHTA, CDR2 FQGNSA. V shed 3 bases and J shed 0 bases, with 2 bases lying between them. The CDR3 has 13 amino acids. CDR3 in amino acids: CASSFATNEKLFF. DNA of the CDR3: TGTGCCAGCAGCTTTGCAACTAATGAAAAACTGTTTTTT.

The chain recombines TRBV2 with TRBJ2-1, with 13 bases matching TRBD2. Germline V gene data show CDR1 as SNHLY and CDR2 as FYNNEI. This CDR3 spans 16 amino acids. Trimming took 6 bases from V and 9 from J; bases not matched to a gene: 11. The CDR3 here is CASSVSLAGGPGEQFF. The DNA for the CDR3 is TGTGCCAGCAGCGTTTCACTAGCGGGGGGGCCAGGTGAGCAGTTCTTC. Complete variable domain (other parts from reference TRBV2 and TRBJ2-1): EPEVTQTPSHQVTQMGQEVILRCVPISNHLYFYWYRQILGQKVEFLVSFYNNEISEKSEIFDDQFSVERPDGSNFTLKIRSTKLEDSAMYFCASSVSLAGGPGEQFFGPGTRLTVL.

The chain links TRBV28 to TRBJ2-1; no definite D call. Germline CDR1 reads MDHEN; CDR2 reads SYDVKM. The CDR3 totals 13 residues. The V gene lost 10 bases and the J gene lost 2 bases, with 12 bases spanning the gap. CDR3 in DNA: TGTGCCACGGACGGTCTGACCTACAATGAGCAGTTCTTC. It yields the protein CATDGLTYNEQFF.

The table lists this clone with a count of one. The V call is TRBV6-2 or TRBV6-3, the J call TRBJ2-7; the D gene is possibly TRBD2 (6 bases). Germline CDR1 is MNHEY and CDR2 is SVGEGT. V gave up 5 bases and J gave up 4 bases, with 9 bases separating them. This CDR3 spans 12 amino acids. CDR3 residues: CASSGTYYEQYV. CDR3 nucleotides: TGTGCCAGCAGTGGGACTTATTACGAGCAGTACGTC.

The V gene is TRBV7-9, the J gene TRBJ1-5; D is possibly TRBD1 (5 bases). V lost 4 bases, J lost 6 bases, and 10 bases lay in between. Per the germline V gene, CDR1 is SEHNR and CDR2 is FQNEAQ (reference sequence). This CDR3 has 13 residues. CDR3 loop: CASSSGGGQPQHF. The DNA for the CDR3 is TGTGCCAGCAGCTCCGGCGGGGGTCAGCCCCAGCATTTT.